Presented here are 10 T cell receptor beta chains from one specimen sequenced in a study of blood T cells in healthy people across ages. Then a second PCR, running roughly 6 to 11 cycles, was carried out with a sample-barcoded 5' primer and a J-beta primer mix. TCRdb called the 5' RACE reads again in MiXCR, with one record for every CDR3 protein. This table has around 1,700,000 distinct CDR3 sequences, roughly 27% appearing once. The sequencing sample was made of blood. The receptors were sampled from a woman in her twenties or thirties in good health.

This clonotype was recorded many times. V is TRBV29-1 and J is TRBJ1-2; the D is unclear. Germline loops: CDR1 SQVTM, CDR2 ANQGSEA. The CDR3 is 13 residues long. Trimming cost V 0 bases and J 5 bases, with 10 bases left between them. In nucleotides, the CDR3 is TGCAGCGTTGAAGACCCCTTCTTGTATGGCTACACCTTC. This encodes CSVEDPFLYGYTF.

This clonotype has more than one count but fewer than ten. This chain links TRBV7-3 with TRBJ2-1; 7 positions agree with TRBD2. V shed 1 base and J 2 bases; nucleotides not matched to a gene: 8. Per germline, CDR1 SGHTA and CDR2 FQGTGA. This CDR3 spans 17 amino acids. The CDR3 region is CASSLNPASGAYNEQFF. The DNA of the CDR3 is TGTGCCAGCAGCTTAAATCCAGCTAGCGGAGCCTACAATGAGCAGTTCTTC.

The chain uses TRBV19 and TRBJ1-5; maybe TRBD1 (6 bases). Germline-derived CDR1 and CDR2 are LNHDA and SQIVND (reference sequence). V dropped 7 bases and J dropped 6 bases, with 13 bases sitting between them. The CDR3 spans 13 residues. The chain's CDR3 is CASTVGRGQPQHF. CDR3 DNA sequence: TGTGCCAGTACAGTGGGCAGGGGTCAGCCCCAGCATTTT.

The chain employs TRBV6-5 and TRBJ2-2; D is ambiguous. The CDR3 is made up of 15 amino acids. The V gene's germline CDR1 is MNHEY and CDR2 SVGAGI. Trimming cost V 7 bases and J 0 bases, with 12 bases left between them. In DNA, the CDR3 is TGTGCCAGCACCGTACAGCTAACGAACACCGGGGAGCTGTTTTTT. Translation: CASTVQLTNTGELFF.

This clonotype was seen once. V gene TRBV28 combines with J gene TRBJ2-3; D gene uncertain. The CDR3 covers 12 residues. CDR1 and CDR2 (germline): MDHEN, SYDVKM. V lost 2 bases to trimming and J lost 7 bases, with 7 bases between them. CDR3 bases: TGTGCCAGCAGTTTAAATAGCAATACGCAGTATTTT. It specifies CASSLNSNTQYF.

The chain is built from TRBV24-1 and TRBJ2-3; TRBD2 aligns across 9 bases. Germline CDR1 KGHDR, CDR2 SFDVKD. Trimming cost V 9 bases and J 2 bases; bases outside gene matches: 8. CDR3 length equals 15 residues. As DNA, the CDR3 is TGTGCCACCTCCATAGCGGGGGCGTCCACAGATACGCAGTATTTT. Amino acids: CATSIAGASTDTQYF.

There are a few counts of this clonotype. The CDR3 spells CASSSSGGVVSEQYF. CDR3 DNA: TGTGCCAGCAGTTCTAGCGGGGGGGTGGTATCCGAGCAGTACTTC. The chain employs TRBV27 and TRBJ2-7; the match to TRBD2 covers 12 bases. The CDR3 is made up of 15 amino acids. CDR1 is MNHEY and CDR2 is SMNVEV in the germline V gene (reference sequence). Trimming removed 4 bases from V and 6 bases from J; junction bases left unmatched: 7.

Here the CDR3 reads CASSPPGLAGDNEQYF. The CDR3 DNA is TGTGCCAGCTCACCACCGGGACTAGCGGGAGACAATGAGCAGTACTTC. The chain uses TRBV18 and TRBJ2-4, with TRBD2 matching 14 bases. Looked up from germline, CDR1 is KGHSH and CDR2 is LQKENI. Trimming took 0 bases from V and 13 from J; bases not matched to a gene: 8. The CDR3 is made up of 16 amino acids.

This clonotype has a single count. With a much larger clone just one base away, this may be a read error. The CDR3 loop reads CASSVGLEVGYGCTF. In DNA, the CDR3 is TGTGCCAGCAGCGTGGGCCTGGAGGTTGGCTATGGCTGCACCTTC. The chain uses TRBV9 and TRBJ1-2; D call uncertain. Germline V CDR1 and CDR2: SGDLS, YYNGEE. The CDR3 is 15 residues long.

The chain carries TRBV6-5 and TRBJ2-7; a weak D match, TRBD1 (6 bases). The germline CDR1 and CDR2 sequences are MNHEY and SVGAGI. The CDR3 consists of 14 residues. V was pared by 5 bases and J by 3 bases, with 14 bases between. CDR3 coding DNA: TGTGCCAGCAGTGCCCTCAGGGGAAACTACGAGCAGTACTTC. The encoded protein is CASSALRGNYEQYF.